There are many counts of the clone carrying this T cell receptor beta chain. Its antigen is as yet unknown. The sample is drawn from a study of regulatory T cells in long-lasting Graves disease. Study-level findings and limits: The study found persistent patients shared more public clonotypes (2,741) than new patients (about 990).

Regarding time point: persistent/refractory GD, antithyroid drugs over 5 years with positive TRAb. Scientists built the TCR library using RNA that was extracted from PBMCs. Investigators prepared the TCR beta libraries by applying iRepertoire HTBI primers and Arm-PCR of CDR3 regions. Via MiXCR, TCRdb re-called the multiplex PCR reads, giving one row per CDR3 protein. This sample has 300,000 to 350,000 distinct CDR3 sequences, with around a fifth found just once. V lost 6 bases and J lost 0; bases outside the gene matches: 9. CDR3 length: 17 residues. Germline CDR1 is SGHRS and CDR2 is YFSETQ. The origin of this receptor is a female donor with Graves disease. The V and J genes are TRBV5-1 and TRBJ2-7; the match to TRBD2 covers 13 bases. This specimen was peripheral blood mononuclear cells (PBMCs), taken when the disease was refractory, from a patient treated with antithyroid drugs. This CDR3 reads CASTWTSGSHASYEQYF. CDR3 in DNA: TGCGCCAGCACTTGGACTAGCGGGAGTCATGCCTCCTACGAGCAGTACTTC. Filled out from reference TRBV5-1 and TRBJ2-7, the complete variable domain reads KAGVTQTPRYLIKTRGQQVTLSCSPISGHRSVSWYQQTPGQGLQFLFEYFSETQRNKGNFPGRFSGRQFSNSRSEMNVSTLELGDSALYLCASTWTSGSHASYEQYFGPGTRLTVT.